These 13 T cell receptor beta chains came from one sample sequenced in a study of naive and memory T cell subsets. The beta constant-region primer was an equimolar mix of two oligonucleotides covering TRBC1 and TRBC2. Via MiXCR, TCRdb re-called the UMI-ligation and nested PCR reads, giving one row per CDR3 protein. The sample carries under 150,000 distinct CDR3 sequences, about a sixth recorded once. Sequenced sample: naive CD4+ T cells from blood. The receptor source for this set is a human donor in good health.

The chain uses TRBV29-1 and TRBJ2-1; no reliable D call. CDR3 size: 13 residues. V lost 2 bases and J lost 6, with 11 bases in between. CDR1 and CDR2 (germline): SQVTM, ANQGSEA. The CDR3 sequence: CSVELDKSNEQFF. CDR3 in DNA: TGCAGCGTTGAACTCGACAAGTCCAATGAGCAGTTCTTC.

This clonotype has just a few counts. The chain combines TRBV11-2 with TRBJ1-1; TRBD1 is a possible D gene (5 bases). This CDR3 contains 15 residues. Germline V gene data show CDR1 as SGHAT and CDR2 as FQNNGV. Trimming pared 4 bases from V and 4 bases from J, leaving 16 bases between. The CDR3 reads CASSSSRGEGTEAFF. In DNA, the CDR3 is TGTGCCAGCAGCTCCTCGCGAGGGGAGGGCACTGAAGCTTTCTTT.

The chain combines TRBV7-8 with TRBJ2-1, with TRBD2 matching 8 bases. V lost 5 bases and J lost 8; bases outside the gene matches: 11. The CDR3 totals 15 residues. Germline V gene data show CDR1 as SGHVS and CDR2 as FQNEAQ. The CDR3 region is CASSHSGKKGDEQFF. The CDR3, as DNA: TGTGCCAGCAGCCATAGCGGGAAGAAAGGGGATGAGCAGTTCTTC.

V is TRBV6-2 or TRBV6-3 and J is TRBJ1-1, with 8 bases that match TRBD1. CDR1 is MNHEY and CDR2 is SVGEGT in the germline V gene. This CDR3 contains 14 residues. The junction had 6 bases not matched to a gene; V was cut back by 5 bases and J by 4 bases. The CDR3 DNA reads as TGTGCCAGCAGTCGACAGGGGATCGGCACTGAAGCTTTCTTT. Translated, it gives CASSRQGIGTEAFF.

This clonotype was recorded at least ten times. The V call is TRBV10-1, the J call TRBJ2-1; 8 positions agree with TRBD1. The junction had 11 bases not matched to a gene; V was cut back by 2 bases and J by 8 bases. The CDR3 covers 16 residues. CDR1 is WNHNN and CDR2 is SYGVQD in the germline V gene (reference sequence). CDR3 protein: CASSEPGRGRRDEQFF. As DNA, the CDR3 is TGCGCCAGCAGTGAGCCTGGCAGGGGGCGCCGGGATGAGCAGTTCTTC.

In this sample, this clonotype turned up many times. The V and J genes are TRBV6-2 or TRBV6-3 and TRBJ2-5, with TRBD2 as a possible D gene (5 bases). In germline, CDR1 is MNHEY, CDR2 SVGEGT. V lost 0 bases, J lost 4 bases, and 15 bases lay in between. The CDR3 runs to 16 residues. CDR3 in amino acids: CASSYSSSGPPETQYF. The CDR3 nucleotides read TGTGCCAGCAGTTACTCGAGCAGCGGACCCCCAGAGACCCAGTACTTC.

In this sample, this clonotype turned up many times. The V and J genes are TRBV11-2 and TRBJ2-3; 9 bases agree with TRBD2. Trimming cost V 4 bases and J 3 bases; bases outside gene matches: 11. The V gene's germline CDR1 is SGHAT and CDR2 FQNNGV. The CDR3 covers 17 residues. CDR3 sequence: CASSSTLAGVGTDTQYF. CDR3 sequence (DNA): TGTGCCAGCAGCTCCACTTTAGCGGGAGTTGGAACAGATACGCAGTATTTT.

The chain carries TRBV28 and TRBJ2-2, with D perhaps TRBD1 (6 bases). Germline loops: CDR1 MDHEN, CDR2 SYDVKM. Trimming removed 4 bases from V and 4 bases from J, with 22 bases in between. The length of the CDR3 is 18 residues. The CDR3 protein is CASSYSSAYRVSTGELFF. The CDR3 coding sequence is TGTGCCAGCAGTTACTCTTCAGCCTACAGGGTATCCACCGGGGAGCTGTTTTTT.

This CDR3 is CASSPGTGGDSPLHF. CDR3 bases: TGTGCCAGCTCACCTGGGACAGGGGGCGATTCACCCCTCCACTTT. The chain uses TRBV18 and TRBJ1-6; 12 positions agree with TRBD1. The CDR3 consists of 15 residues. Per germline, CDR1 KGHSH and CDR2 LQKENI. J lost 8 bases, V lost 3 bases, and 2 bases had no gene match.

This clonotype came up a few times. The V call is TRBV12-3 or TRBV12-4, the J call TRBJ2-3; D perhaps matches TRBD1 (6 bases). The CDR3 sequence is 14 residues long. The V end lost 7 bases, the J end lost 2 bases, and 13 bases lay between the germline ends. The CDR3 DNA sequence: TGTGCCAGCACCCCCAGGGGACCCACAGATACGCAGTATTTT. Amino acids: CASTPRGPTDTQYF.

This clonotype was seen a handful of times. The V and J genes are TRBV6-5 and TRBJ2-1; 10 bases map to TRBD2. This CDR3 contains 15 residues. In germline, CDR1 is MNHEY, CDR2 SVGAGI. J lost 8 bases, V lost 5 bases, and 9 bases had no gene match. Here the CDR3 DNA reads TGTGCCAGCAGTGCCTCTAGCGGGAGTAAGGATGAGCAGTTCTTC. Protein sequence: CASSASSGSKDEQFF.

J is TRBJ2-7 and V is TRBV7-9; D remains unclear. The germline gives CDR1 SEHNR, CDR2 FQNEAQ (reference sequence). The CDR3 is 14 amino acids. V shed 0 bases and J shed 2 bases, with 8 bases lying between them. The CDR3 sequence: CASSLARHPYEQYF. The CDR3 nucleotides read TGTGCCAGCAGCTTAGCGCGACACCCCTACGAGCAGTACTTC.

The CDR3 spells CSVEGTGLPTRNTEAFF. The CDR3 DNA follows: TGCAGCGTTGAAGGGACGGGACTCCCGACGCGGAACACTGAAGCTTTCTTT. This sequence joins TRBV29-1 and TRBJ1-1; weak D call: TRBD1 (5 bases). This CDR3 is 17 amino acids long. Germline assignment: CDR1 SQVTM and CDR2 ANQGSEA. Trimming took 1 base from V and 1 from J, leaving 19 bases between them.